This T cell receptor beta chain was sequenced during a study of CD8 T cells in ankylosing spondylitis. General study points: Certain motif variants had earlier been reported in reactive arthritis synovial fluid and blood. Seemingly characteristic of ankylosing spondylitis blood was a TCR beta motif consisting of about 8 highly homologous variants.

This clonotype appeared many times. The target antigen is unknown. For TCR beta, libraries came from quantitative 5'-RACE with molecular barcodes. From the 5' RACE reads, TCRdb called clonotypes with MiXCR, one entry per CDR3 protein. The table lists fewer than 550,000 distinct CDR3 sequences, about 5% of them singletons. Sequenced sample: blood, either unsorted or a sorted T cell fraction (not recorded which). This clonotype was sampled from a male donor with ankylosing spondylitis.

CDR3 residues: CSARDTGGWVYEQYF. The CDR3 coding sequence is TGCAGTGCTAGAGATACCGGGGGGTGGGTATACGAGCAGTACTTC. J is TRBJ2-7 and V is TRBV20-1, with 7 bases aligning to TRBD2. J gave up 4 bases and V 0 bases, and 9 bases lay outside the gene matches. The CDR3 extends over 15 amino acids. Germline values: CDR1 DFQATT, CDR2 SNEGSKA (reference sequence).